This T cell receptor (beta chain) was retrieved from a study of CD8 T cells in Susac syndrome (dated by TCRdb to about 2019). Background for the entire study: Of the Susac syndrome patients who were sequenced, under 10 were in clinical remission while about six had clinically active disease. Repertoire sequencing was used to test whether CD8+ T cell activation and differentiation in Susac syndrome was antigen driven. At blood withdrawal, Susac syndrome patients were therapy-naive, treated with corticosteroids (with IVIg additionally given to some), or treated with IVIg alone.

RNA was extracted using the RNeasy kit, and roughly 0.45 to 1 ug of the RNA was reverse transcribed with random hexamers. TCR beta CDR3 regions were amplified with the immunoSEQ multiplex PCR assay covering 54 Vbeta and 13 Jbeta segments. Bias from PCR amplification was corrected by using a synthetic template baseline for primer optimization and for computational correction. The published analysis was carried out like this. Reads were annotated to V, D and J genes per IMGT and analyzed with immunoSEQ Analyzer, keeping only productive sequences. Clonality was computed as one minus Shannon entropy normalized by log2 of the number of productive unique sequences. Public and private clones were assessed among the 100 most prevalent clones of each patient and control. Clones were defined as Susac-specific when absent from the healthy and MS cohorts, from about 1,100 published viral clones and from other ImmuneACCESS disease sequences. TCRdb reran the public reads through fastp at Q25 and MiXCR, keeping productive beta chains. Every distinct CDR3 protein forms one entry, paired with its most common genes and DNA. These V and J calls are TCRdb output, not the study's own analysis. The sample records roughly 190,000 distinct CDR3 sequences, under 97% of which are singletons. The ten largest clones represent 0.075% to 0.1% of the sample.

Only one count was recorded for this clonotype. This receptor's antigen is unknown. No base quality information exists; no much larger clone differs at one position. One read offers little support. Peripheral blood CD8+ and CD4+ T cells from healthy donors, Susac syndrome patients and multiple sclerosis patients were profiled by high-throughput TCR beta sequencing. Recently defined diagnostic criteria for definite or probable disease were met by the Susac syndrome patients. Bulk CD8+ and CD4+ T cells were purified magnetically by negative isolation, whereas CD8+ TEMRA cells were enriched by FACS. Blood was collected in EDTA tubes and processed within 24 hours, with PBMCs isolated through density gradient centrifugation. PBMCs intended for TCR sequencing were cryopreserved in liquid nitrogen and were subsequently thawed in a 37 degrees C water bath. A purity of at least 90% was achieved for sorted or isolated CD4+, CD8+ and CD8+ TEMRA cells.

The CDR3, cysteine through phenylalanine, is 13 amino acids long. Only the CDR3 portion is preserved as DNA: 39 bases, with reading frame beginning at the first base. Compared with germline, V lacks 6 bases and J lacks 7 bases; bases without a gene match: 11. The germline V gene (reference sequence) yields DFQATT for CDR1 and SNEGSKA for CDR2. Here is what the overall study found, with its caveats: No clonal expansion was detected in the CD4+ T cell repertoire of Susac syndrome patients. The number of individuals in the TCR sequencing and HLA analysis was recognized as being relatively small.

Recombination linked TRBV20-1 to TRBJ2-5; TRBD1 aligns with 7 central bases. The source material was CD4+ T cells from PBMCs. This receptor was identified in a human donor with Susac syndrome. Read as DNA, the sequence is TGCAGTGCCCGGGACAGCCGAAGCCTGACCCAGTACTTC. This codes for CSARDSRSLTQYF.